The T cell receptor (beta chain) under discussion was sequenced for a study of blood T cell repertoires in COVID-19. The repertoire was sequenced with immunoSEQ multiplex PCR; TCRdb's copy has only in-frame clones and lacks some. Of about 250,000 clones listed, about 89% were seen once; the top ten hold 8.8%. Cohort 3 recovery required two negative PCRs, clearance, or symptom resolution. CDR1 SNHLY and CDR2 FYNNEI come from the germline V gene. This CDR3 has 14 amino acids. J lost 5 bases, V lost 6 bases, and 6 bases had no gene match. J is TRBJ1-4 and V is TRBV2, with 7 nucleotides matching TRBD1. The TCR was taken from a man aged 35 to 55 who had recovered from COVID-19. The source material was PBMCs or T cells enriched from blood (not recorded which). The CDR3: CASSVGGGNEKLFF. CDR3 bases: TGTGCCAGCAGCGTTGGAGGGGGCAATGAAAAACTGTTTTTT.